The table lists the clone carrying this T cell receptor (beta chain) with a few counts. This sample was included in a study of shared clonotypes between healthy human individuals. Study processing details: ImmunoSEQ output held junction-only sequences without quality scores, so filtering differed. TCRdb's copy holds only in-frame clones and misses some; the assay was immunoSEQ multiplex PCR. That table furnishes V, J and clone size, whereas the DNA furnished D and trimming. In the table there are around 2.1 million clones, 85% to 95% of which are singletons. Positively selected for CCR7, the CD45RO-negative cells used as naive CD8 cells excluded terminally differentiated effector memory CD45RA+ cells. The V gene end was trimmed by 6 bases and the J gene end by 5 bases; junction bases not matched to a gene: 9. Germline V gene sequence: CDR1 SEHNR, CDR2 FQNEAQ (reference sequence). The CDR3 totals 15 residues.

The receptor comes from a man between 18 and 29 years old in good health. Some clones in this sample may be carry-over from other donors' samples. The chain joins TRBV7-9 to TRBJ2-7; TRBD2 matches 11 bases. The sequencing sample was made of naive CD8+ T cells from PBMCs. CDR3 amino acids: CASRPTSGSRNEQYF. CDR3 in DNA: TGTGCCAGCAGGCCTACTAGCGGGAGTAGGAACGAGCAGTACTTC.